What follows are 18 T cell receptor beta chains derived from one specimen sequenced in a study of cytomegalovirus exposure and HLA in healthy donors. 13 Jbeta primers and 60 Vbeta primers were used for the PCR. Method: immunoSEQ multiplex PCR; TCRdb's copy keeps in-frame clones and lacks some. The sample lists over 150,000 clones, 65% to 80% occurring once. What was sequenced was PBMCs. The receptors originated from a woman in her forties or fifties in good health and CMV-seropositive.

This sequence joins TRBV19 and TRBJ2-5, with TRBD2 matching over 10 bases. V dropped 9 bases and J dropped 6; count of bases not matched to a gene: 16. There are 16 residues in the CDR3. Germline V gives CDR1 LNHDA, CDR2 SQIVND (reference sequence). CDR3 sequence: CASSRLAGVRNKTQYF. The DNA of the CDR3 is TGTGCCAGCAGCAGGCTAGCGGGGGTCCGGAATAAGACCCAGTACTTC.

V gene TRBV7-9 combines with J gene TRBJ2-5, with TRBD1 matching over 8 bases. The CDR3 covers 14 residues. Germline V CDR1 and CDR2: SEHNR, FQNEAQ (reference sequence). V lost 4 bases and J lost 1; bases outside the gene matches: 2. CDR3 in amino acids: CASSSGQGQETQYF. The CDR3 bases are TGTGCCAGCAGCTCAGGACAGGGCCAAGAGACCCAGTACTTC.

The V and J genes are TRBV7-9 and TRBJ1-1; TRBD1 agrees at 10 bases. In germline, CDR1 is SEHNR, CDR2 FQNEAQ (reference sequence). This CDR3 is 17 amino acids long. V lost 4 bases and J lost 0; bases outside the gene matches: 8. For the CDR3, the DNA is TGTGCCAGCAGCTCCCGGGGGACAGGGGTAATGAACACTGAAGCTTTCTTT. Encoded protein: CASSSRGTGVMNTEAFF.

The chain employs TRBV11-2 and TRBJ2-3; D may be TRBD2 (6 bases). In germline, CDR1 is SGHAT, CDR2 FQNNGV. The CDR3 spans 13 residues. V was trimmed by 5 bases and J by 6 bases, leaving 12 bases between them. CDR3 loop: CASSPRLEDTQYF. CDR3 coding DNA: TGTGCCAGCAGCCCCAGACTAGAGGATACGCAGTATTTT.

This sequence joins TRBV9 and TRBJ1-1; tentative D call: TRBD1 (5 bases). Looked up from germline, CDR1 is SGDLS and CDR2 is YYNGEE. The CDR3 is made up of 15 amino acids. The V and J ends lost 0 bases and 4 bases respectively, with 13 bases between them. CDR3: CASSVDGGDLTEAFF. The DNA of the CDR3 is TGTGCCAGCAGCGTAGACGGGGGTGACCTCACTGAAGCTTTCTTT.

The CDR3 sequence: CASSYAGTKGEAFF. The CDR3 DNA is TGTGCCAGCAGTTACGCAGGGACTAAGGGAGAAGCTTTCTTT. The V call is TRBV6-5, the J call TRBJ1-1; D might be TRBD1 (5 bases). Trimming left V 2 bases short and J 8 bases short, with 15 bases between. CDR1 and CDR2 (germline): MNHEY, SVGAGI. The CDR3 spans 14 residues.

The rearrangement joins TRBV6-1 to TRBJ1-5; no clear D gene. V lost 8 bases and J lost 4, with 12 bases in between. The CDR3 runs to 13 residues. Germline CDR1 reads MNHNS; CDR2 reads SASEGT. The CDR3 region is CASQTSSNQPQHF. DNA for the CDR3: TGTGCCAGCCAAACATCCTCTAATCAGCCCCAGCATTTT.

This chain links TRBV2 with TRBJ1-2; 7 positions match TRBD1. The CDR3 has 15 amino acids. The V gene end was trimmed by 7 bases and the J gene end by 8 bases; junction bases not matched to a gene: 16. Per germline, CDR1 SNHLY and CDR2 FYNNEI. CDR3 DNA sequence: TGTGCCAGCAAAAACACCGGACAGGACTATGGAGGCTACACCTTC. This sequence encodes CASKNTGQDYGGYTF.

V usage is TRBV2 and J usage is TRBJ1-2; D is perhaps TRBD1 (5 bases). The CDR3 consists of 13 residues. The germline V gene encodes CDR1 SNHLY and CDR2 FYNNEI. The V end was cut by 8 bases, the J end by 7 bases, with 17 bases between. In DNA form, the CDR3 reads TGTGCCAGCTTCCCCGTCGGGGGGGGTGGCTACACCTTC. This gives the protein CASFPVGGGGYTF.

This clone was detected a few times. The chain combines TRBV15 with TRBJ1-5, with D hard to call. V was cut by 5 bases and J by 9 bases, with 23 bases left in between. CDR1 and CDR2 from the germline V gene are LNHNV and YYDKDF (reference sequence). There are 16 residues in the CDR3. The CDR3 reads CATSGKGAEVLVPQHF. The CDR3 coding sequence is TGTGCCACCAGCGGAAAAGGTGCTGAGGTCCTGGTGCCCCAGCATTTT.

The chain combines TRBV19 with TRBJ1-6; the match to TRBD1 covers 8 bases. The CDR3 runs 15 residues. After removal of 10 bases from V and 7 bases from J, the junction contained 12 bases not matched to a gene. CDR1 and CDR2 from the germline V gene are LNHDA and SQIVND (reference sequence). CDR3 protein: CATTGQGDWNSPLHF. The CDR3 nucleotides read TGTGCCACGACCGGACAGGGAGATTGGAATTCACCCCTCCACTTT.

V gene TRBV7-9 combines with J gene TRBJ2-1, with 7 bases identical to TRBD2. The germline V gene has CDR1 SEHNR and CDR2 FQNEAQ (reference sequence). The J segment lost 8 bases and the V segment lost 5 bases, leaving 18 bases of the junction unmatched. This CDR3 has 17 residues. CDR3 residues: CASSRQTPGTIAHEQFF. As DNA, the CDR3 is TGTGCCAGCAGCCGGCAAACGCCCGGGACTATCGCCCATGAGCAGTTCTTC.

This chain uses TRBV5-1 with TRBJ1-2; TRBD1 is a possible D gene (5 bases). Trimming shortened V by 1 base and J by 5 bases, and 9 bases separated the two germline ends. Per the germline V gene, CDR1 is SGHRS and CDR2 is YFSETQ. This CDR3 has 13 residues. CDR3 amino acids: CASSLSQGYGYTF. The CDR3 region has the DNA TGCGCCAGCAGCTTGAGTCAGGGATATGGCTACACCTTC.

This rearrangement joins TRBV5-1 to TRBJ2-1, with 9 bases identical to TRBD1. The CDR3 consists of 16 residues. After removal of 0 bases from V and 3 bases from J, the junction contained 4 bases not matched to a gene. CDR1 and CDR2 (germline): SGHRS, YFSETQ. The CDR3 region is CASSLDGQGFYNEQFF. For the CDR3, the DNA is TGCGCCAGCAGCTTGGATGGACAGGGGTTCTACAATGAGCAGTTCTTC. Complete variable domain (other parts from reference TRBV5-1 and TRBJ2-1): KAGVTQTPRYLIKTRGQQVTLSCSPISGHRSVSWYQQTPGQGLQFLFEYFSETQRNKGNFPGRFSGRQFSNSRSEMNVSTLELGDSALYLCASSLDGQGFYNEQFFGPGTRLTVL.

The J gene is TRBJ1-1, the V gene TRBV6-1; TRBD1 aligns across 8 bases. Germline trimming cut 8 bases from V and 4 bases from J; bases unmatched to any gene: 9. Germline CDR1 reads MNHNS; CDR2 reads SASEGT. The CDR3 is 14 residues long. CDR3: CASCRTGTGTEAFF. Written as DNA, the CDR3 is TGTGCCAGCTGCAGGACAGGGACGGGCACTGAAGCTTTCTTT.

The chain has TRBV11-1 and TRBJ2-7; D is possibly TRBD2 (7 bases). The germline gives CDR1 SGHAT, CDR2 FQDESV (reference sequence). CDR3 size: 16 residues. Trimming took 1 base from V and 0 from J, leaving 13 bases between them. The CDR3 coding sequence is TGTGCCAGCAGCTTAGAGGGCGGGGGCTACTCCTACGAGCAGTACTTC. It is translated as CASSLEGGGYSYEQYF.

CDR3 DNA sequence: TGTGCCAGCAGTTCCCCCTCGGGTCGGGGGTATGGCTACACCTTC. Amino acids: CASSSPSGRGYGYTF. The V call is TRBV6-5, the J call TRBJ1-2; tentatively, D is TRBD1 (5 bases). In germline, CDR1 is MNHEY, CDR2 SVGAGI. The CDR3 is 15 amino acids. V dropped 4 bases and J dropped 5 bases, with 17 bases sitting between them.

The chain combines TRBV29-1 with TRBJ2-5; 8 bases align to TRBD1. This CDR3 region has 13 residues. Germline CDR1 SQVTM, CDR2 ANQGSEA. With 6 bases clipped from V and 5 bases from J, the junction kept 8 bases outside the gene matches. CDR3 in DNA: TGCAGCGTCCGTCAGGGGGCCGGGGAGACCCAGTACTTC. Protein: CSVRQGAGETQYF.